One and the same sample provided the 15 T cell receptor beta chains below, sequenced in a study of blood T cell repertoires in COVID-19. Profiling relied on immunoSEQ multiplex PCR, and the TCRdb table lists in-frame clones only, not all of them. The table shows about 190,000 clones, with roughly 78% occurring only once. Sequenced sample: peripheral blood. These receptors originate from a woman of 80 years or more with active or convalescent COVID-19.

The rearrangement links TRBV18 to TRBJ2-7; no clear D gene. The CDR3 is 13 residues long. Deletions cut 3 bases from V and 3 bases from J, with 9 bases between. Germline CDR1 KGHSH, CDR2 LQKENI. CDR3 loop: CASSPAADYEQYF. In nucleotides, the CDR3 is TGTGCCAGCTCACCGGCGGCCGACTACGAGCAGTACTTC.

The chain employs TRBV5-1 and TRBJ2-5; D perhaps matches TRBD2 (5 bases). This CDR3 region has 15 residues. CDR1 and CDR2 from the germline V gene are SGHRS and YFSETQ. Trimming stripped 0 bases from V and 4 bases from J, with 13 bases between. Here the CDR3 DNA reads TGCGCCAGCAGCTTGGAGAGGCTAGGGAGAGAGACCCAGTACTTC. This sequence encodes CASSLERLGRETQYF.

The chain has TRBV10-3 and TRBJ2-3; 7 bases are a match to TRBD1. Trimming removed 5 bases from V and 3 bases from J; junction bases left unmatched: 11. Germline assignment: CDR1 ENHRY and CDR2 SYGVKD. This CDR3 is 16 amino acids long. The DNA of the CDR3 is TGTGCCATCAGTAGAGGGACAGTGGTAATGACAGATACGCAGTATTTT. Protein sequence: CAISRGTVVMTDTQYF.

This rearrangement joins TRBV5-4 to TRBJ2-2; possible D gene TRBD1, 6 bases. V lost 0 bases, J lost 8 bases, and 14 bases lay in between. The CDR3 is made up of 15 amino acids. Germline V gives CDR1 SGHNT, CDR2 YYREEE (reference sequence). The CDR3 loop is CASSLDLRQGGELFF. The DNA of the CDR3 is TGTGCCAGCAGCTTGGATCTCAGGCAGGGGGGGGAGCTGTTTTTT.

This rearrangement joins TRBV13 to TRBJ1-6, with D tentatively TRBD1 (6 bases). The germline gives CDR1 PRHDT, CDR2 FYEKMQ (reference sequence). This CDR3 is built from 14 residues. The V gene lost 5 bases and the J gene lost 9 bases, with 14 bases spanning the gap. Here the CDR3 DNA reads TGTGCCAGCAGCCTGGACAGCGATGGTTCACCCCTCCACTTT. Amino acids: CASSLDSDGSPLHF.

The rearrangement uses TRBV2 and TRBJ1-1; no clear D gene. The CDR3 covers 14 residues. Germline loops: CDR1 SNHLY, CDR2 FYNNEI. V lost 4 bases and J 4 bases, leaving 13 bases between the germline ends. The CDR3 region has the DNA TGTGCCAGCAGTGTGGGCCGAGTCGGCACTGAAGCTTTCTTT. Translating gives CASSVGRVGTEAFF.

The gene calls are TRBV10-3 and TRBJ1-1; D is perhaps TRBD1 (6 bases). This CDR3 spans 16 amino acids. Germline V CDR1 and CDR2: ENHRY, SYGVKD. Trimming took off 2 bases at V and 4 bases at J, with 17 bases between the two ends. DNA for the CDR3: TGTGCCATCAGTGAGCCGGGGGGCGCGCTTGGCACTGAAGCTTTCTTT. Its protein is CAISEPGGALGTEAFF.

The count of this clone is one. The J gene is TRBJ1-6, the V gene TRBV30; 9 nucleotides align to TRBD1. Germline V gives CDR1 GTSNPN, CDR2 SVGIG (reference sequence). V shed 0 bases and J 12 bases; nucleotides not matched to a gene: 9. The CDR3 length is 15 residues. The chain's CDR3 is CAWSVLTGGMIPLHF. The CDR3 coding sequence is TGTGCCTGGAGTGTATTGACAGGGGGAATGATACCCCTCCACTTT.

The rearrangement uses TRBV10-3 and TRBJ1-4; 9 bases line up with TRBD1. The CDR3 runs to 17 residues. V lost 5 bases and J lost 0; bases outside the gene matches: 7. Germline V gives CDR1 ENHRY, CDR2 SYGVKD. The CDR3 spells CAISPGQGRATNEKLFF. For the CDR3, the DNA is TGTGCCATCAGTCCGGGACAGGGTAGGGCAACTAATGAAAAACTGTTTTTT.

The CDR3 here is CASSLEPTGHLVGTIYF. For the CDR3, the DNA is TGCGCCAGCAGCTTGGAGCCCACAGGACATCTGGTTGGCACCATATATTTT. The rearrangement joins TRBV5-1 to TRBJ1-3, with a weak D call TRBD1 (5 bases). Germline V gene sequence: CDR1 SGHRS, CDR2 YFSETQ. Trimming pared 0 bases from V and 9 bases from J, leaving 22 bases between. The CDR3 runs 17 residues.

The chain uses TRBV5-4 and TRBJ2-1; TRBD1 matches at 8 bases. There are 15 residues in the CDR3. With 4 bases clipped from V and 0 bases from J, the junction kept 3 bases outside the gene matches. CDR1 is SGHNT, CDR2 YYREEE, per germline (reference sequence). CDR3 loop: CASSGQGGSYNEQFF. In nucleotides, the CDR3 is TGTGCCAGCAGCGGACAGGGCGGCTCCTACAATGAGCAGTTCTTC.

The rearrangement uses TRBV6-5 and TRBJ1-1; D unclear. This CDR3 comprises 14 residues. Trimming cost V 2 bases and J 4 bases, with 11 bases left between them. CDR1 is MNHEY, CDR2 SVGAGI, per germline. CDR3 coding DNA: TGTGCCAGCAGTTACCTTATCCGGAGCACTGAAGCTTTCTTT. The encoded protein is CASSYLIRSTEAFF.

The V gene is TRBV6-1, the J gene TRBJ1-2; TRBD1 matches 7 bases. This CDR3 is built from 14 residues. Germline V lookup: CDR1 MNHNS, CDR2 SASEGT. V dropped 3 bases and J dropped 4; count of bases not matched to a gene: 5. The CDR3 spells CASSDPDRVYGYTF. CDR3 sequence (DNA): TGTGCCAGCAGTGACCCCGACAGGGTCTATGGCTACACCTTC.

The sample holds one count of this clone. The chain uses TRBV7-8 and TRBJ2-1; D is perhaps TRBD2 (5 bases). The V gene's germline CDR1 is SGHVS and CDR2 FQNEAQ. Trimming stripped 5 bases from V and 10 bases from J, with 21 bases between. This CDR3 has 15 residues. DNA of the CDR3: TGTGCCAGCAGCCAAGACTATCCCTATACAATCGAGCAGTTCTTC. Amino acid sequence: CASSQDYPYTIEQFF.

The chain combines TRBV28 with TRBJ2-5, with D unclear. V lost 3 bases to trimming and J lost 4 bases, with 3 bases between them. The germline gives CDR1 MDHEN, CDR2 SYDVKM. The CDR3 covers 11 residues. CDR3 sequence: CASSFRETQYF. DNA for the CDR3: TGTGCCAGCAGTTTCCGAGAGACCCAGTACTTC.